These 32 T cell receptor beta chains were all obtained from the same sample, sequenced in a study of CD8 T cells in ankylosing spondylitis. Study-level results: A motif of 7 to 9 highly homologous TCR beta variants was seen as apparently characteristic of ankylosing spondylitis blood.

The antigens for these receptors are not known. MiXCR was run by TCRdb on the 5' RACE reads, yielding one entry per CDR3 protein. The sample holds under 950,000 distinct CDR3 sequences, under 20% seen once. Material: blood, either unsorted or a sorted T cell fraction (not recorded which). The receptors shown here come from a male donor with ankylosing spondylitis.

The J gene is TRBJ1-4, the V gene TRBV5-1, with 8 bases fitting TRBD1. The V segment lost 0 bases and the J segment 4 bases; nucleotides outside the gene matches: 5. The CDR3 covers 16 residues. Germline CDR1 and CDR2: SGHRS and YFSETQ. This CDR3 is CASSLAGGRGNEKLFF. CDR3 coding DNA: TGCGCCAGCAGCTTGGCAGGGGGCCGTGGTAATGAAAAACTGTTTTTT.

This clonotype has more than one count but fewer than ten. The rearrangement joins TRBV7-2 to TRBJ2-7; the match to TRBD2 covers 9 bases. J lost 5 bases, V lost 1 base, and 9 bases had no gene match. This CDR3 region has 16 residues. CDR1 and CDR2 (germline): SGHTA, FQGNSA. CDR3 bases: TGTGCCAGCAGCTTAGGCTCTCGGCTAGCGGGAAACGAGCAGTACTTC. Encoded protein: CASSLGSRLAGNEQYF.

This clonotype was found a few times. The J gene is TRBJ1-1, the V gene TRBV9, with 9 bases that match TRBD1. Germline V gives CDR1 SGDLS, CDR2 YYNGEE. Trimming took 9 bases from V and 1 from J; bases not matched to a gene: 4. CDR3 length: 13 residues. CDR3 sequence: CATAQGANTEAFF. The CDR3 DNA follows: TGTGCCACCGCACAGGGGGCGAACACTGAAGCTTTCTTT. Looking up the rest from reference TRBV9 and TRBJ1-1 gives the full variable domain: DSGVTQTPKHLITATGQRVTLRCSPRSGDLSVYWYQQSLDQGLQFLIQYYNGEERAKGNILERFSAQQFPDLHSELNLSSLELGDSALYFCATAQGANTEAFFGQGTRLTVV.

This chain connects TRBV25-1 to TRBJ1-5; possible D gene TRBD1, 6 bases. This CDR3 contains 12 residues. V gave up 4 bases and J gave up 10 bases, with 11 bases separating them. Looked up from germline, CDR1 is MGHDK and CDR2 is SYGVNS. CDR3 in DNA: TGTGCCAGCAGTGGGGGGCATGAACCCCAGCATTTT. As protein: CASSGGHEPQHF.

This clonotype was counted a few times. V gene TRBV18 combines with J gene TRBJ2-3; TRBD1 might be the D (7 bases). This CDR3 contains 17 residues. The V and J ends lost 3 bases and 2 bases respectively, with 18 bases between them. Germline lookup yields CDR1 KGHSH and CDR2 LQKENI. CDR3 region: CASSPPRGAPDTDTQYF. The CDR3 nucleotides read TGTGCCAGCTCACCGCCCAGGGGGGCCCCGGACACAGATACGCAGTATTTT.

The chain couples TRBV10-3 to TRBJ1-1; perhaps TRBD1 as D (5 bases). Germline CDR1 is ENHRY and CDR2 is SYGVKD. This CDR3 has 16 amino acids. The V end was cut by 2 bases, the J end by 4 bases, with 17 bases between. The CDR3 region is CAISEVAVFGGTEAFF. The CDR3 DNA sequence: TGTGCCATCAGTGAGGTGGCAGTATTCGGGGGCACTGAAGCTTTCTTT.

This clonotype occurred a few times. The chain carries TRBV11-2 and TRBJ2-7, with 10 nucleotides matching TRBD1. This CDR3 is built from 17 residues. Germline values: CDR1 SGHAT, CDR2 FQNNGV. V trimming: 6 bases; J trimming: 4 bases; junction bases outside the gene matches: 15. The CDR3 DNA sequence: TGTGCCAGCAGGAACGACCGGGACAGGGGAGGTGGGTACGAGCAGTACTTC. Amino acids: CASRNDRDRGGGYEQYF.

As regards this clonotype: A read error may produce the germline difference seen at one junction end. The chain uses TRBV12-3 or TRBV12-4 and TRBJ2-7; D tentatively reads TRBD1 or TRBD2 (5 bases each). This CDR3 has 13 amino acids. The CDR3 region is CASSLVGVYEQYF. CDR3 DNA sequence: TGTGCCAGCAGTTTAGTGGGGGTATACGAGCAGTACTTT.

DNA of the CDR3: TGCGCCAGCAGCTCGGCGAGTGGACCCCGAGACACAGATACGCAGTATTTT. It yields the protein CASSSASGPRDTDTQYF. The chain combines TRBV5-1 with TRBJ2-3, with D uncertain. The CDR3 extends over 17 amino acids. CDR1 and CDR2 (germline): SGHRS, YFSETQ. V gave up 3 bases and J gave up 2 bases, with 19 bases separating them.

This clonotype came up a few times. The rearrangement joins TRBV9 to TRBJ1-1; D is uncertain. The CDR3 spans 15 residues. CDR1 is SGDLS and CDR2 is YYNGEE in the germline V gene. V dropped 3 bases and J dropped 0 bases, with 12 bases sitting between them. CDR3 coding DNA: TGTGCCAGCAGCGCAACCGACGGCCTGAACACTGAAGCTTTCTTT. Its translation is CASSATDGLNTEAFF. The full variable domain, in which reference TRBV9 and TRBJ1-1 provide the parts outside the CDR3, is DSGVTQTPKHLITATGQRVTLRCSPRSGDLSVYWYQQSLDQGLQFLIQYYNGEERAKGNILERFSAQQFPDLHSELNLSSLELGDSALYFCASSATDGLNTEAFFGQGTRLTVV.

This clonotype was detected once. V and J are TRBV20-1 and TRBJ2-1, with D uncertain. Germline V CDR1 and CDR2: DFQATT, SNEGSKA (reference sequence). CDR3 length: 12 residues. The V and J ends lost 5 bases and 5 bases respectively, with 10 bases between them. As DNA, the CDR3 is TGCAGTGCTCCTCGGACCAACAATGAGCAGTTCTTC. This sequence encodes CSAPRTNNEQFF.

This clonotype has a count of ten or more. This chain uses TRBV6-4 with TRBJ2-1; no clear D. CDR3 length equals 13 residues. V dropped 0 bases and J dropped 7 bases, with 7 bases sitting between them. Germline V CDR1 and CDR2: MRHNA, SNTAGT. The CDR3 sequence: CASSDSTENEQFF. CDR3 in DNA: TGTGCCAGCAGTGACTCTACTGAAAATGAGCAGTTCTTC.

This rearrangement joins TRBV7-6 to TRBJ2-1; TRBD2 is a possible D gene (5 bases). Trimming removed 4 bases at V and 9 bases at J, with 13 bases between. The CDR3 runs to 13 residues. Germline CDR1 SGHVS, CDR2 FNYEAQ. The CDR3 sequence is CASSSREAAEQFF. DNA for the CDR3: TGTGCCAGCAGCTCCCGGGAAGCGGCTGAGCAGTTCTTC.

This rearrangement joins TRBV11-2 to TRBJ1-2; D call uncertain. The CDR3 length is 12 residues. Germline V gene data show CDR1 as SGHAT and CDR2 as FQNNGV. V was shortened by 1 base and J by 8 bases, with 8 bases between the two germline ends. As DNA, the CDR3 is TGTGCCAGCAGCTTAGCCCCAATGGGCTACACCTTC. Protein sequence: CASSLAPMGYTF.

This clonotype was found a few times. The chain carries TRBV7-9 and TRBJ2-5, with D perhaps matching TRBD2 (5 bases). The CDR3 spans 13 residues. The V gene lost 5 bases and the J gene lost 4 bases, with 11 bases spanning the gap. The germline CDR1 and CDR2 sequences are SEHNR and FQNEAQ (reference sequence). As DNA, the CDR3 is TGTGCCAGCAGCCCCTCAGCGGCAGAGACCCAGTACTTC. Translating gives CASSPSAAETQYF.

The rearrangement joins TRBV7-2 to TRBJ2-3; 8 nucleotides align to TRBD2. CDR1 is SGHTA, CDR2 FQGNSA, per germline. Trimming took 0 bases from V and 8 from J; bases not matched to a gene: 10. CDR3 length: 16 residues. CDR3 protein: CASSLASQRERGTQYF. The CDR3 DNA follows: TGTGCCAGCAGCTTAGCTTCCCAGCGGGAGAGAGGTACGCAGTATTTT.

This clonotype was seen a handful of times. This chain uses TRBV20-1 with TRBJ2-3, with D tentatively TRBD1 or TRBD2 (6 bases each). Germline V CDR1 and CDR2: DFQATT, SNEGSKA (reference sequence). V lost 5 bases and J lost 2, with 20 bases in between. The CDR3 covers 16 residues. CDR3 in amino acids: CSAVGAARGHTDTQYF. CDR3 sequence (DNA): TGCAGTGCTGTGGGGGCGGCCCGGGGGCACACAGATACGCAGTATTTT.

The genes are TRBV7-2 and TRBJ2-7, with D unresolved. Trimming cost V 5 bases and J 3 bases, with 14 bases left between them. CDR3 length: 14 amino acids. CDR1 and CDR2 from the germline V gene are SGHTA and FQGNSA. The CDR3 loop reads CASSQGYRDYEQYF. In DNA, the CDR3 is TGTGCCAGCAGCCAAGGGTACCGAGACTACGAGCAGTACTTC.

This clonotype turned up a few times. V usage is TRBV2 and J usage is TRBJ2-3; 10 nucleotides line up with TRBD2. This CDR3 comprises 14 residues. V lost 5 bases, J lost 5 bases, and 4 bases stayed unmatched. Germline CDR1 and CDR2: SNHLY and FYNNEI. This CDR3 reads CASSWSGGEDTQYF. DNA of the CDR3: TGTGCCAGCAGTTGGAGCGGGGGGGAAGATACGCAGTATTTT.

This sequence joins TRBV7-9 and TRBJ1-1; no clear D. The CDR3 has 13 amino acids. Germline CDR1 SEHNR, CDR2 FQNEAQ (reference sequence). The V gene lost 2 bases and the J gene lost 0 bases, with 4 bases spanning the gap. The CDR3 loop is CASSLFLNTEAFF. The CDR3 DNA reads as TGTGCCAGCAGCTTATTCTTGAACACTGAAGCTTTCTTT.

The chain couples TRBV5-1 to TRBJ1-1, with no clear D. The CDR3 spans 14 residues. Looked up from germline, CDR1 is SGHRS and CDR2 is YFSETQ. V was pared by 4 bases and J by 4 bases, with 14 bases between. CDR3 region: CASSPEEVSTEAFF. In DNA form, the CDR3 reads TGCGCCAGCAGCCCGGAAGAGGTTAGCACTGAAGCTTTCTTT.

There are a few counts of this clonotype. V is TRBV9 and J is TRBJ1-4; no firm D call. The CDR3 has 16 amino acids. Germline loops: CDR1 SGDLS, CDR2 YYNGEE. V was pared by 4 bases and J by 7 bases, with 20 bases between. CDR3 coding DNA: TGTGCCAGCAGCACGGGATATCAGACCAAGTTTGAAAAACTGTTTTTT. Translation gives CASSTGYQTKFEKLFF.

This chain links TRBV5-1 with TRBJ1-2, with D perhaps TRBD1 (6 bases). Germline CDR1 SGHRS, CDR2 YFSETQ. Trimming took off 2 bases at V and 7 bases at J, with 12 bases between the two ends. This CDR3 has 13 residues. This chain's CDR3 is CASSLGGSRGYTF. DNA of the CDR3: TGCGCCAGCAGCTTAGGGGGTTCTCGTGGCTACACCTTC.

V gene TRBV20-1 combines with J gene TRBJ2-1, with 11 positions matching TRBD2. The junction had 13 bases not matched to a gene; V was cut back by 0 bases and J by 0 bases. The CDR3 spans 20 residues. Germline loops: CDR1 DFQATT, CDR2 SNEGSKA (reference sequence). Here the CDR3 DNA reads TGCAGTGCTAGAGACATTGGGACTAGCGGATTACCCAGCTCCTACAATGAGCAGTTCTTC. It is translated as CSARDIGTSGLPSSYNEQFF.

The J gene is TRBJ1-1, the V gene TRBV5-1, with D tentatively TRBD1 (5 bases). Trimming left V 7 bases short and J 6 bases short, with 19 bases between. The germline CDR1 and CDR2 sequences are SGHRS and YFSETQ. The CDR3 is 14 residues long. The CDR3 bases are TGCGCCAGCCAGAACGGGGGGGGATTCGCTGAAGCTTTCTTT. Translating gives CASQNGGGFAEAFF.

The gene calls are TRBV18 and TRBJ2-5, with a tentative D call TRBD1 (6 bases). The germline V and J ends were trimmed by 3 bases and 5 bases, with 13 bases remaining between them. This CDR3 is 14 amino acids long. In germline, CDR1 is KGHSH, CDR2 LQKENI. This chain's CDR3 is CASSPTKTGETQYF. For the CDR3, the DNA is TGTGCCAGCTCACCTACTAAAACAGGGGAGACCCAGTACTTC.

The V call is TRBV7-9, the J call TRBJ1-2; TRBD1 matches 7 bases. The CDR3 has 16 amino acids. CDR1 is SEHNR and CDR2 is FQNEAQ in the germline V gene (reference sequence). Trimming cost V 3 bases and J 3 bases; bases outside gene matches: 10. The CDR3 here is CASSFASGGSDYGYTF. The CDR3 DNA follows: TGTGCCAGCAGCTTTGCCTCAGGGGGATCGGACTATGGCTACACCTTC.

This clonotype was counted only a few times. V and J are TRBV12-3 or TRBV12-4 and TRBJ1-1; D is unclear. The germline V and J ends were trimmed by 4 bases and 2 bases, with 14 bases remaining between them. CDR3 length: 15 amino acids. This CDR3 is CASSSSSVRNTEAFF. CDR3 coding DNA: TGTGCCAGCAGTTCGTCTTCTGTCAGAAACACTGAAGCTTTCTTT.

V and J are TRBV12-3 or TRBV12-4 and TRBJ2-7; 12 bases are a match to TRBD1. The CDR3 runs to 17 residues. After removal of 3 bases from V and 5 bases from J, the junction contained 11 bases not matched to a gene. CDR3 sequence: CASSFSVGDRGLDEQYF. CDR3 sequence (DNA): TGTGCCAGCAGTTTTTCGGTGGGGGACAGGGGGCTCGACGAGCAGTACTTC.

The chain is built from TRBV7-8 and TRBJ2-3; 9 nucleotides agree with TRBD2. Trimming removed 5 bases from V and 1 base from J; junction bases left unmatched: 4. Germline CDR1 is SGHVS and CDR2 is FQNEAQ. This CDR3 is 15 amino acids long. Here the CDR3 reads CASSVLAGRTDTQYF. The CDR3, as DNA: TGTGCCAGCAGCGTCCTAGCGGGGCGCACAGATACGCAGTATTTT.

V and J are TRBV6-6 and TRBJ1-1; D not certain. V lost 2 bases and J 8 bases, leaving 9 bases between the germline ends. CDR3 size: 12 residues. Germline loops: CDR1 MNHNY, CDR2 SVGAGI (reference sequence). The CDR3 sequence: CASSYPGWEAFF. The CDR3 region has the DNA TGTGCCAGCAGTTACCCTGGCTGGGAAGCTTTCTTT.

In this sample, this clonotype turned up many times. The chain has TRBV15 and TRBJ1-1, with D maybe TRBD1 (6 bases). The V and J ends lost 2 bases and 10 bases respectively, with 14 bases between them. CDR1 and CDR2 from the germline V gene are LNHNV and YYDKDF (reference sequence). The CDR3 is 13 amino acids. The chain's CDR3 is CATSRNQDSRAFF. CDR3 coding DNA: TGTGCCACCAGCAGAAACCAGGACAGTAGAGCTTTCTTT.